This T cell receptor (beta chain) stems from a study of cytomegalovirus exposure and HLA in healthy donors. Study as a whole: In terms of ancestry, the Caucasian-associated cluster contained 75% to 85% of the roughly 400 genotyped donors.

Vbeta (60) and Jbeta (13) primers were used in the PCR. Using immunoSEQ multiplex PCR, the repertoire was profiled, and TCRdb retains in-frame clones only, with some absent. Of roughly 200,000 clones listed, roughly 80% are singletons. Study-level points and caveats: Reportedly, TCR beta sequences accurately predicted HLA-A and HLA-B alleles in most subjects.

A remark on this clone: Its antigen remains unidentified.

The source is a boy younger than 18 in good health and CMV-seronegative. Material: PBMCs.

CDR3 bases: TGTGCTAGTGGTTCCTCGGGGGGAGACTATGGCTACACCTTC. Its translation is CASGSSGGDYGYTF. The chain employs TRBV12-5 and TRBJ1-2; D possibly corresponds to TRBD1 (5 bases). Trimming shortened V by 4 bases and J by 3 bases, and 12 bases separated the two germline ends. This CDR3 spans 14 amino acids. Germline-derived CDR1 and CDR2 are LGHNT and FRNRAP.